What follows is one T cell receptor beta chain and its context. The length of the CDR3 is 14 residues. Germline V lookup: CDR1 SGHNT, CDR2 YENEEA. The V end was cut by 5 bases, the J end by 3 bases, with 14 bases between. Relapse was seen in all patients after autologous stem cell transplantation, and brentuximab vedotin exposure was variable. The study recorded best responses of complete response, partial response or progressive disease. Profiled with immunoSEQ multiplex PCR; TCRdb holds only in-frame clones, not every one. The sample holds 47,000 or so clones, 65% to 85% seen once. This specimen comes from a study of PD-1 blockade in classical Hodgkin lymphoma.

The V call is TRBV11-3, the J call TRBJ2-7; a possible D gene is TRBD1 (5 bases). The sequencing here drew on peripheral blood mononuclear cells (PBMCs), taken at baseline. The TCR sequence derives from a human donor with classical Hodgkin lymphoma. DNA for the CDR3: TGTGCCAGCAGCCACTTTTCAGACAGCTACGAGCAGTACTTC. It translates to CASSHFSDSYEQYF.